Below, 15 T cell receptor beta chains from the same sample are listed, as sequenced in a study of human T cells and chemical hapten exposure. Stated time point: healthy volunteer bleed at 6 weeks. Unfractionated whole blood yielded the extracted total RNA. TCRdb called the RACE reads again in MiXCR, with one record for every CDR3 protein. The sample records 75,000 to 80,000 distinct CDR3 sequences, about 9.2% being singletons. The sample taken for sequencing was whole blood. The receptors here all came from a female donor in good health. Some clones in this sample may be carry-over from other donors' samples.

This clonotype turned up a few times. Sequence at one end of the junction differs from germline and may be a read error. The DNA for the CDR3 is TGTGCCACCAGCAGAGACGGACAGGCCGCCCAACACTACGAACAGTACTTC. Translation: CATSRDGQAAQHYEQYF. V gene TRBV15 combines with J gene TRBJ2-7; 7 nucleotides agree with TRBD1. The CDR3 runs to 17 residues. Germline loops: CDR1 LNHNV, CDR2 YYDKDF (reference sequence).

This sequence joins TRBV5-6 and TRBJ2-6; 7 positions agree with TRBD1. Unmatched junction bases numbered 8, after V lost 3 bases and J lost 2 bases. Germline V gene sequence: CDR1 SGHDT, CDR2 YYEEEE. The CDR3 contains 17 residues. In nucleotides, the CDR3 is TGTGCCAGCAGCTCGGGACAGACCCTGGCTGGGGCCAACGTCCTGACTTTC. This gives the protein CASSSGQTLAGANVLTF.

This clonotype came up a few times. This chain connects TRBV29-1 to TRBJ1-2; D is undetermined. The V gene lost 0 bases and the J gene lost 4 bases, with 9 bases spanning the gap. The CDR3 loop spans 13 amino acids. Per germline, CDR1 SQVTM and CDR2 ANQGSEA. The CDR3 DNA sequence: TGCAGCGTTGAAGAGGGGAACTTCTATGGCTACACCTTC. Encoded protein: CSVEEGNFYGYTF.

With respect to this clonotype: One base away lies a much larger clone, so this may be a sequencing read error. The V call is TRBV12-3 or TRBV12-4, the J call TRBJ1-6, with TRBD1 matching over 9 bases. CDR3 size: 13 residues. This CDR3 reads CASSHSTGGSLNF. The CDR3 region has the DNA TGTGCCAGCAGTCATTCGACAGGGGGGTCCCTCAACTTT.

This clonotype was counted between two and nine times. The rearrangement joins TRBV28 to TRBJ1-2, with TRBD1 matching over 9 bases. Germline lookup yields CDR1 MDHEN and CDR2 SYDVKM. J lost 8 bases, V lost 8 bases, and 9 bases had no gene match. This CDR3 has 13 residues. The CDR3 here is CASYNGTGIGYTF. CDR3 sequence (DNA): TGTGCCAGCTATAACGGGACAGGGATCGGCTACACCTTC.

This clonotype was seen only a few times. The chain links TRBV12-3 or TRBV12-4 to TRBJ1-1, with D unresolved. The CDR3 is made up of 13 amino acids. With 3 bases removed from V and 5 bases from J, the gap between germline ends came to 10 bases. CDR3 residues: CASSFNFGTEAFF. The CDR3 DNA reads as TGTGCCAGCAGTTTTAATTTTGGGACTGAAGCTTTCTTT.

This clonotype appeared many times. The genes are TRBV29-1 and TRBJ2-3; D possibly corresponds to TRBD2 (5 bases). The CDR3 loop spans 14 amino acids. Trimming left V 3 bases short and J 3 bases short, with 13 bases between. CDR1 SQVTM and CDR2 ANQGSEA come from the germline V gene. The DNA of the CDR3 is TGCAGCGTTGATGGGCTAGCTAGTACAGATACGCAGTATTTT. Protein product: CSVDGLASTDTQYF.

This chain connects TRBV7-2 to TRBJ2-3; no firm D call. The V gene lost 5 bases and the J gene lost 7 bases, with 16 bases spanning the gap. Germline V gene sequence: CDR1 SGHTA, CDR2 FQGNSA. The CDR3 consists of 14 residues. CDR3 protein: CASSAPAYPNTQYF. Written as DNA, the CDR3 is TGTGCCAGCAGCGCTCCGGCATATCCCAATACGCAGTATTTT.

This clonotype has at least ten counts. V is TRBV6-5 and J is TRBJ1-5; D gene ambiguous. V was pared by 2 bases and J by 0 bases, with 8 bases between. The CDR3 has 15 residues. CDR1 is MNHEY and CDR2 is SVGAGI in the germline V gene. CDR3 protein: CASSYHMSSNQPQHF. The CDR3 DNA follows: TGTGCCAGCAGTTACCATATGAGTAGCAATCAGCCCCAGCATTTT.

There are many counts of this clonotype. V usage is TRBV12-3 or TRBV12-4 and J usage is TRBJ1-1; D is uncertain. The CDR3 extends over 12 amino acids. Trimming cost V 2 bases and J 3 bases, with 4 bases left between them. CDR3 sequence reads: CASSLRYTEAFF. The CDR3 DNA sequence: TGTGCCAGCAGTTTAAGGTACACTGAAGCTTTCTTT.

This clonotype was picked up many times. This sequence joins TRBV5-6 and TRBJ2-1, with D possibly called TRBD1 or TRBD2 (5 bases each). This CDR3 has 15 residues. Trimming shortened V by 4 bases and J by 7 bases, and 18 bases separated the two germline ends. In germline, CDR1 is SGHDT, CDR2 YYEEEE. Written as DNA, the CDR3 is TGTGCCAGCAGCACACCCGGGACGGGCTGGAATGAGCAGTTCTTC. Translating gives CASSTPGTGWNEQFF.

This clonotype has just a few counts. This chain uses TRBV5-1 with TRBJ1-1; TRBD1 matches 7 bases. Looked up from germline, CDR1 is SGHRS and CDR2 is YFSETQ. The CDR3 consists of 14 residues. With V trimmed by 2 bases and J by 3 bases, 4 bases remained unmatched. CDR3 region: CASSLQQGYTEAFF. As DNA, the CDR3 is TGCGCCAGCAGCTTACAACAGGGGTACACTGAAGCTTTCTTT.

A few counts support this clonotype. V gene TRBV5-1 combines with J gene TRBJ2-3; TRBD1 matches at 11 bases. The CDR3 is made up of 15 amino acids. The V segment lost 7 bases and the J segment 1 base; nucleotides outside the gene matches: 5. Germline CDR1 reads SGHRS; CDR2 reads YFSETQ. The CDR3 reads CASRSDRGRTDTQYF. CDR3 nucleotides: TGCGCCAGCCGTTCGGACAGGGGGCGCACAGATACGCAGTATTTT.

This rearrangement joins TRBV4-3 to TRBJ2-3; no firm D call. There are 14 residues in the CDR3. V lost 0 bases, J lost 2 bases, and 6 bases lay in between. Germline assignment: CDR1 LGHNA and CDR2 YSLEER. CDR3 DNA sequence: TGCGCCAGCAGCCAAGATGACCCCACAGATACGCAGTATTTT. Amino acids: CASSQDDPTDTQYF.

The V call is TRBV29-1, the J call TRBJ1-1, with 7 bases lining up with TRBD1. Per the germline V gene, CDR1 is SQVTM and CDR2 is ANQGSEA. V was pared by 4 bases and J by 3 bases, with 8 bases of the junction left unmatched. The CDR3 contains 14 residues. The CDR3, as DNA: TGCAGCGTTGCATCTCAACAGGGGTACACTGAAGCTTTCTTT. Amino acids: CSVASQQGYTEAFF.